A selection of T cell receptor beta chains follows, all from one sample in a study of T cell responses to AZD1222 COVID-19 vaccine. The repertoire was sequenced with immunoSEQ multiplex PCR; TCRdb's copy has only in-frame clones and lacks some. This sample yields 90,000 to 150,000 clones, of which 75% to 90% are seen a single time; around 2.6% belongs to the top ten. Sample: peripheral blood, taken 28 days after the second AZD1222 dose. Receptor source: an adult who received the AZD1222 COVID-19 vaccine. Both conserved end residues are part of each CDR3. The order of the fields is J gene, D gene, V gene, clone size, CDR3 protein, CDR3 DNA. D genes are given only for firm matches. Clone size is shown for a subset of rows, as once, few, many or a class of expanded clone.

TRBJ1-4 . TRBV2 . CASSVDATNEKLFF TGTGCCAGCAGTGTGGACGCAACTAATGAAAAACTGTTTTTT
TRBJ2-2 TRBD1 TRBV19 . CASLPVWGQGGTGELFF TGTGCCAGTTTACCGGTTTGGGGACAGGGTGGCACCGGGGAGCTGTTTTTT
TRBJ1-4 . TRBV5-6 . CASSPYLLAGEDEKLFF TGTGCCAGCAGCCCTTACCTTCTGGCAGGGGAGGACGAAAAACTGTTTTTT
TRBJ1-1 TRBD1 TRBV3-1/TRBV3-2 . CASSPAGQVGEAFF TGTGCCAGCAGCCCCGCTGGACAGGTTGGCGAAGCTTTCTTT
TRBJ1-5 . TRBV15 . CATSRVDRSENQPQHF TGTGCCACCAGCAGAGTGGACAGAAGCGAAAATCAGCCCCAGCATTTT
TRBJ1-3 . TRBV2 once CASRQGRNTIYF TGTGCCAGCAGGCAGGGGCGAAACACCATATATTTT
TRBJ1-3 . TRBV27 . CASSLIRPLRPGNTIYF TGTGCCAGCAGTTTGATTCGCCCCCTCCGCCCTGGAAACACCATATATTTT
TRBJ2-2 TRBD2 TRBV19 . CASRTSGGNTGELFF TGTGCCAGTAGAACTAGCGGGGGCAACACCGGGGAGCTGTTTTTT
TRBJ2-5 . TRBV2 . CASSRPGYQETQYF TGTGCCAGCAGTCGGCCAGGTTACCAAGAGACCCAGTACTTC
TRBJ1-2 . TRBV29-1 . CSVRLTGGYTF TGCAGCGTTCGCTTGACTGGAGGCTACACCTTC
TRBJ1-2 TRBD1 TRBV10-3 . CAISESATGGSKRRGYTF TGTGCCATCAGTGAGTCAGCAACAGGGGGCTCTAAAAGACGTGGCTACACCTTC
TRBJ1-2 . TRBV7-9 . CASSLTSNRLPYGYTF TGTGCCAGCAGCTTAACCAGTAACCGTCTTCCGTATGGCTACACCTTC
TRBJ1-2 . TRBV19 . CASTRTPGPLSDGYTF TGTGCCAGTACTAGAACCCCGGGCCCTCTCTCTGATGGCTACACCTTC
TRBJ2-2 . TRBV30 . CAWSRVATTGELFF TGTGCCTGGAGTAGGGTAGCGACTACCGGGGAGCTGTTTTTT
TRBJ2-7 . TRBV7-2 . CASSLARRGRGKYEQYF TGTGCCAGCAGCTTAGCGCGGAGGGGCAGGGGGAAGTACGAGCAGTACTTC
TRBJ1-6 . TRBV28 . CASKLQVRYNSPLHF TGTGCCAGCAAGTTACAGGTCAGATATAATTCACCCCTCCACTTT
TRBJ1-4 . TRBV7-7 . CASSSEVNEKLFF TGTGCCAGCAGCTCTGAAGTTAATGAAAAACTGTTTTTT
TRBJ2-1 . TRBV28 . CASSLLAGKSYNEQFF TGTGCCAGCAGTTTATTGGCGGGCAAATCCTACAATGAGCAGTTCTTC
TRBJ1-3 . TRBV12-3/TRBV12-4 . CASSLTSGNTIYF TGTGCCAGCAGTCTTACCTCTGGAAACACCATATATTTT
TRBJ1-2 . TRBV2 . CASSQQAGANYGYTF TGTGCCAGCAGCCAGCAGGCTGGAGCTAACTATGGCTACACCTTC
TRBJ1-2 . TRBV2 few CASSEAGRYGYTF TGTGCCAGCAGTGAAGCAGGGAGATATGGCTACACCTTC
TRBJ1-2 . TRBV5-4 . CASSVTGLYGYTF TGTGCCAGCAGCGTTACGGGACTATATGGCTACACCTTC
TRBJ2-7 . TRBV7-6 . CASRDTPGGEQYF TGTGCCAGCAGAGACACCCCCGGCGGCGAGCAGTACTTC
TRBJ2-7 . TRBV9 . CASSVSQGTYEQYF TGTGCCAGCAGCGTGTCACAGGGCACCTACGAGCAGTACTTC
TRBJ2-3 . TRBV30 . CAWSGWGSTDTQYF TGTGCCTGGAGTGGGTGGGGCAGCACAGATACGCAGTATTTT
TRBJ2-2 . TRBV7-9 few CASSLGVSGRAGELFF TGTGCCAGCAGTTTAGGTGTGTCAGGTCGGGCCGGGGAGCTGTTTTTT
TRBJ2-3 . TRBV19 . CASSPRATDTQYF TGTGCCAGTAGTCCGAGGGCCACAGATACGCAGTATTTT
TRBJ1-4 . TRBV7-2 . CASSFKLGEKLFF TGTGCCAGCAGCTTCAAGCTTGGGGAAAAACTGTTTTTT
TRBJ1-6 . TRBV7-2 few CASRIQGSWISPLHF TGTGCCAGCAGAATACAGGGCTCTTGGATTTCACCCCTCCACTTT